What follows describes a single T cell receptor beta chain. Its antigen is undetermined. The entry originates in a study of T cells expressing NK-cell markers. Across the whole study: The authors derived TCR beta repertoires from sorted CD3+CD56+NKG2C+, CD3+CD56+NKG2C- and CD3+CD56-NKG2C+ T cells. Seven of the eight sequenced donors were HCMV-seropositive; one was seronegative. General study findings and limits: The contribution of dominant NKG2C+ clonotypes to CD8+ T cells in about six donors was about 1.0-7.0%.

The CDR3 loop spans 15 amino acids. The cDNA for TCR beta came from 5'RACE template switching with UMIs. Following a re-call of the 5' RACE reads, TCRdb has one entry per CDR3 protein and lacks DNA. The sample has roughly 160,000 distinct CDR3 sequences; the top ten hold about 18%. This sequence was found in a woman aged 18-70 years in good health. The chain has TRBV12-3 or TRBV12-4 and TRBJ2-1. The sequenced sample was blood T cells: a sorted CD56 or NKG2C T cell subset, CD4+ or CD8+ T cells, or bulk PBMC T cells (not recorded which). This CDR3 reads CASSLGYHTDNEQFF.